This entry lists 25 T cell receptor beta chains sequenced from one sample in a study of blood T cell repertoires in COVID-19. TCRdb's copy holds only in-frame clones and misses some; the assay was immunoSEQ multiplex PCR. The data show around 290,000 clones, with more than 70% seen just once and approximately 8% held by the top ten. Specimen: peripheral blood. Receptor source: a woman between 45 and 65 years old who had recovered from COVID-19.

The V and J genes are TRBV28 and TRBJ2-7; D possibly corresponds to TRBD1 (5 bases). In germline, CDR1 is MDHEN, CDR2 SYDVKM. Trimming shortened V by 10 bases and J by 6 bases, and 13 bases separated the two germline ends. The CDR3 is made up of 11 amino acids. CDR3 in DNA: TGTGCCACTAGTGGGGCGAGCGAGCAGTACTTC. Translation gives CATSGASEQYF.

The chain links TRBV6-5 to TRBJ1-2, with 7 nucleotides matching TRBD1. V gave up 6 bases and J gave up 5 bases; unmatched junction bases: 9. This CDR3 is 14 amino acids long. Looked up from germline, CDR1 is MNHEY and CDR2 is SVGAGI. The CDR3 loop reads CASRPTGYLYGYTF. The CDR3 DNA is TGTGCCAGCAGACCGACAGGGTATCTTTATGGCTACACCTTC.

This chain connects TRBV19 to TRBJ2-3; maybe TRBD2 (6 bases). Germline loops: CDR1 LNHDA, CDR2 SQIVND (reference sequence). The V end was cut by 11 bases, the J end by 0 bases, with 15 bases between. The CDR3 is made up of 14 amino acids. CDR3 coding DNA: TGTGCCTCTAAGACCGGGACTAGCACAGATACGCAGTATTTT. Amino acid sequence: CASKTGTSTDTQYF.

V usage is TRBV14 and J usage is TRBJ2-7; no clear D. The CDR3 sequence is 13 residues long. V lost 0 bases and J 6 bases, leaving 9 bases between the germline ends. CDR1 is SGHDN, CDR2 FVKESK, per germline. CDR3 sequence (DNA): TGTGCCAGCAGCCAAGACAGGAACGCCGAGCAGTACTTC. Translation: CASSQDRNAEQYF.

The chain recombines TRBV27 with TRBJ2-7; D might be TRBD1 (5 bases). The germline V gene encodes CDR1 MNHEY and CDR2 SMNVEV (reference sequence). There are 16 residues in the CDR3. V was shortened by 4 bases and J by 3 bases, with 19 bases between the two germline ends. The CDR3: CASSSLPLAQGYEQYF. CDR3 coding DNA: TGTGCCAGCAGTTCCCTCCCCCTCGCTCAGGGCTACGAGCAGTACTTC.

This clone appeared a single time. Other DNA sequences from this sample encode an identical CDR3 as well. V usage is TRBV5-1 and J usage is TRBJ2-3, with a possible D match to TRBD2 (6 bases). There are 13 residues in the CDR3. Germline V gene sequence: CDR1 SGHRS, CDR2 YFSETQ. Trimming stripped 4 bases from V and 1 base from J, with 7 bases between. As DNA, the CDR3 is TGCGCCAGCAGCCCGGGGGGCACAGATACGCAGTATTTT. It translates to CASSPGGTDTQYF.

In its sample, this clone was seen once. V usage is TRBV4-2 and J usage is TRBJ1-1; D unresolved. Germline values: CDR1 LGHNA, CDR2 YNFKEQ. With 4 bases removed from V and 5 bases from J, the gap between germline ends came to 23 bases. The length of the CDR3 is 17 residues. In nucleotides, the CDR3 is TGTGCCAGCAGCCGCCACCCGCAGAGGTCGCGGGGAACTGAAGCTTTCTTT. Protein sequence: CASSRHPQRSRGTEAFF.

The chain couples TRBV7-9 to TRBJ1-1, with a possible D match to TRBD1 (6 bases). Germline CDR1 SEHNR, CDR2 FQNEAQ (reference sequence). The V gene lost 3 bases and the J gene lost 4 bases, with 12 bases spanning the gap. This CDR3 spans 14 amino acids. CDR3 sequence: CASSLGGHGTEAFF. CDR3 sequence (DNA): TGTGCCAGCAGCTTGGGGGGGCACGGCACTGAAGCTTTCTTT.

The V and J genes are TRBV5-6 and TRBJ2-3; no firm D call. Germline V CDR1 and CDR2: SGHDT, YYEEEE. Trimming cost V 1 base and J 6 bases, with 9 bases left between them. This CDR3 comprises 13 residues. In nucleotides, the CDR3 is TGTGCCAGCAGCTTGACTATAATGGATACGCAGTATTTT. Protein sequence: CASSLTIMDTQYF. Filled out from reference TRBV5-6 and TRBJ2-3, the complete variable domain reads DAGVTQSPTHLIKTRGQQVTLRCSPKSGHDTVSWYQQALGQGPQFIFQYYEEEERQRGNFPDRFSGHQFPNYSSELNVNALLLGDSALYLCASSLTIMDTQYFGPGTRLTVL.

The gene calls are TRBV7-9 and TRBJ1-2; tentatively, D is TRBD1 (6 bases). CDR1 and CDR2 (germline): SEHNR, FQNEAQ (reference sequence). Trimming removed 5 bases from V and 7 bases from J, with 17 bases in between. This CDR3 is built from 14 residues. DNA for the CDR3: TGTGCCAGCAGCACCGGACAGAAGGGAGCTGGCTACACCTTC. Residues: CASSTGQKGAGYTF. The entire variable domain, with the rest obtained from reference TRBV7-9 and TRBJ1-2, is as follows: DTGVSQNPRHKITKRGQNVTFRCDPISEHNRLYWYRQTLGQGPEFLTYFQNEAQLEKSRLLSDRFSAERPKGSFSTLEIQRTEQGDSAMYLCASSTGQKGAGYTFGSGTRLTVV.

The chain has TRBV28 and TRBJ2-1; TRBD1 might be the D (7 bases). This CDR3 is built from 13 residues. Trimming cost V 8 bases and J 11 bases, with 19 bases left between them. In germline, CDR1 is MDHEN, CDR2 SYDVKM. CDR3 protein: CASGTDRAGQQFF. CDR3 DNA: TGTGCCAGCGGTACTGACAGGGCGGGGCAGCAGTTCTTC.

The chain uses TRBV28 and TRBJ2-7; possible D gene TRBD2, 5 bases. The V and J ends lost 5 bases and 0 bases respectively, with 23 bases between them. CDR1 is MDHEN, CDR2 SYDVKM, per germline. CDR3 length: 18 residues. CDR3 in amino acids: CASSRSWSAATSSYEQYF. As DNA, the CDR3 is TGTGCCAGCAGTCGGTCGTGGTCTGCTGCTACTAGCTCCTACGAGCAGTACTTC.

This clone has only one observation. The chain recombines TRBV5-4 with TRBJ1-1, with TRBD1 as a possible D gene (6 bases). The CDR3 consists of 13 residues. V was clipped by 0 bases and J by 8 bases, with 11 bases between them. Germline V gene sequence: CDR1 SGHNT, CDR2 YYREEE (reference sequence). CDR3: CASSLVGGSEAFF. The CDR3 DNA follows: TGTGCCAGCAGCTTGGTAGGGGGTTCAGAAGCTTTCTTT.

The chain links TRBV27 to TRBJ1-4, with TRBD1 matching over 7 bases. Trimming removed 6 bases from V and 8 bases from J; junction bases left unmatched: 6. This CDR3 has 13 amino acids. Germline CDR1 is MNHEY and CDR2 is SMNVEV (reference sequence). The CDR3 loop is CASSTGVREKLFF. The CDR3 nucleotides are TGTGCCAGCAGCACAGGGGTTCGAGAAAAACTGTTTTTT. The whole variable domain, remainder taken from reference TRBV27 and TRBJ1-4, is EAQVTQNPRYLITVTGKKLTVTCSQNMNHEYMSWYRQDPGLGLRQIYYSMNVEVTDKGDVPEGYKVSRKEKRNFPLILESPSPNQTSLYFCASSTGVREKLFFGSGTQLSVL.

This clone has only one observation. The CDR3, as DNA: TGTGCCAGCAGTTACTCGATCCTGGCCCGGGATTCACCCCTCCACTTT. Translation gives CASSYSILARDSPLHF. This sequence joins TRBV6-5 and TRBJ1-6; D remains unclear. Germline V CDR1 and CDR2: MNHEY, SVGAGI. The germline V and J ends were trimmed by 0 bases and 8 bases, with 14 bases remaining between them. The CDR3 extends over 16 amino acids.

The chain has TRBV5-4 and TRBJ1-2; D gene uncertain. Germline-derived CDR1 and CDR2 are SGHNT and YYREEE (reference sequence). This CDR3 contains 16 residues. Trimming removed 3 bases from V and 3 bases from J, with 18 bases in between. The CDR3 DNA reads TGTGCCAGCAGCTCCCGGGTCGTCTCCCAGCACTATGGCTACACCTTC. This codes for CASSSRVVSQHYGYTF.

V gene TRBV15 combines with J gene TRBJ2-3, with 13 bases aligning to TRBD2. Germline V gene lookup returns CDR1 LNHNV and CDR2 YYDKDF (reference sequence). Trimming took 1 base from V and 1 from J; bases not matched to a gene: 2. The length of the CDR3 is 17 residues. CDR3 loop: CATSRAGTSGGTDTQYF. The CDR3 DNA is TGTGCCACCAGCAGAGCCGGGACTAGCGGGGGCACAGATACGCAGTATTTT. The variable domain in full, completed from reference TRBV15 and TRBJ2-3, reads DAMVIQNPRYQVTQFGKPVTLSCSQTLNHNVMYWYQQKSSQAPKLLFHYYDKDFNNEADTPDNFQSRRPNTSFCFLDIRSPGLGDTAMYLCATSRAGTSGGTDTQYFGPGTRLTVL.

This sequence joins TRBV5-4 and TRBJ2-1; perhaps TRBD1 as D (5 bases). Germline V CDR1 and CDR2: SGHNT, YYREEE (reference sequence). This CDR3 is built from 14 residues. Trimming pared 0 bases from V and 1 base from J, leaving 5 bases between. The CDR3 spells CASSLEGSYNEQFF. CDR3 coding DNA: TGTGCCAGCAGCTTGGAGGGGTCCTACAATGAGCAGTTCTTC.

This CDR3 reads CSVDRGGYTEAFF. The CDR3 bases are TGCAGCGTTGATAGGGGAGGTTACACTGAAGCTTTCTTT. The chain is built from TRBV29-1 and TRBJ1-1, with D maybe TRBD1 (5 bases). Trimming took 3 bases from V and 3 from J, leaving 11 bases between them. The CDR3 consists of 13 residues. Germline V gene data show CDR1 as SQVTM and CDR2 as ANQGSEA.

The rearrangement joins TRBV6-2 or TRBV6-3 to TRBJ2-7; TRBD1 agrees at 8 bases. Trimming at V came to 5 bases and at J to 4 bases, leaving 7 bases not matched to a gene. Germline-derived CDR1 and CDR2 are MNHEY and SVGEGT. The CDR3 is 14 residues long. CDR3 protein: CASSKPQGEYEQYF. In nucleotides, the CDR3 is TGTGCCAGCAGTAAGCCACAGGGGGAGTACGAGCAGTACTTC.

The DNA of the CDR3 is TGCAGCGCCGCCGGACAGGGGACGTTAGAAGCTTTCTTT. Protein product: CSAAGQGTLEAFF. The chain couples TRBV29-1 to TRBJ1-1; 9 positions match TRBD1. Germline V gene lookup returns CDR1 SQVTM and CDR2 ANQGSEA. Trimming at V came to 7 bases and at J to 8 bases, leaving 11 bases not matched to a gene. There are 13 residues in the CDR3.

The genes are TRBV25-1 and TRBJ2-7; 8 nucleotides match TRBD2. The junction had 13 bases not matched to a gene; V was cut back by 0 bases and J by 3 bases. The CDR3 contains 18 residues. CDR1 is MGHDK and CDR2 is SYGVNS in the germline V gene. The CDR3 here is CASSEYFSEAGAGYEQYF. The CDR3 DNA reads as TGTGCCAGCAGTGAATATTTCTCAGAAGCGGGAGCTGGCTACGAGCAGTACTTC.

In DNA form, the CDR3 reads TGTGCCAGTAGTATACGCTCAGGGACTAGCGGGAGGGGCGGTACGCAGTATTTT. Its translation is CASSIRSGTSGRGGTQYF. This chain uses TRBV19 with TRBJ2-3, with TRBD2 identical over 16 bases. From germline, CDR1 is LNHDA and CDR2 SQIVND (reference sequence). CDR3 length equals 18 residues. The J segment lost 8 bases and the V segment lost 2 bases, leaving 10 bases of the junction unmatched.

This chain links TRBV28 with TRBJ2-1; 8 positions agree with TRBD2. The CDR3 length is 15 residues. The V gene's germline CDR1 is MDHEN and CDR2 SYDVKM. Trimming at V came to 1 base and at J to 8 bases, leaving 7 bases not matched to a gene. In nucleotides, the CDR3 is TGTGCCAGCAGTTTATCCCTTGCGGGGGGCGATGAGCAGTTCTTC. It codes for CASSLSLAGGDEQFF.

The chain links TRBV5-1 to TRBJ1-1; tentative D call: TRBD1 (6 bases). Deletions cut 4 bases from V and 1 base from J, with 11 bases between. This CDR3 spans 14 amino acids. Germline lookup yields CDR1 SGHRS and CDR2 YFSETQ. The CDR3 DNA follows: TGCGCCAGCAGCCAGGGGCCAACGAACACTGAAGCTTTCTTT. Residues: CASSQGPTNTEAFF.